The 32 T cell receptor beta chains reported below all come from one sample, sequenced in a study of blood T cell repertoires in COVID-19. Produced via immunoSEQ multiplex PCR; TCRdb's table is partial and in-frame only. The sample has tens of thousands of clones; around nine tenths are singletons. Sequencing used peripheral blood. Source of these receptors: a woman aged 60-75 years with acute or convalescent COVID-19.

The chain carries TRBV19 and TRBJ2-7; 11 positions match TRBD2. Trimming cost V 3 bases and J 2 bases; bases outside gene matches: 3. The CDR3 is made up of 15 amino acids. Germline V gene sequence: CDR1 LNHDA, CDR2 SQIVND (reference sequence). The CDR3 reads CASSIISGRAYEQYF. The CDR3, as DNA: TGTGCCAGTAGTATTATTAGCGGGAGGGCCTACGAGCAGTACTTC.

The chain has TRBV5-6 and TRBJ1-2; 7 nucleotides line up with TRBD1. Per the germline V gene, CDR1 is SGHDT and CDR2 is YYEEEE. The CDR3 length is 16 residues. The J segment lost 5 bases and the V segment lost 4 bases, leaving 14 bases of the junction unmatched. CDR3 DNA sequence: TGTGCCAGCAGCCCTAAAGGGACAGCTACCAGTTATGGCTACACCTTC. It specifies CASSPKGTATSYGYTF.

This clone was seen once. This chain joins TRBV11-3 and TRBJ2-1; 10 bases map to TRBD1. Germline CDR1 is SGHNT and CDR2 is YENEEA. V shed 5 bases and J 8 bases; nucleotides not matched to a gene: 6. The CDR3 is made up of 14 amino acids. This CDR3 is CASSPGQGGYEQFF. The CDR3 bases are TGTGCCAGCAGCCCAGGACAGGGGGGCTATGAGCAGTTCTTC.

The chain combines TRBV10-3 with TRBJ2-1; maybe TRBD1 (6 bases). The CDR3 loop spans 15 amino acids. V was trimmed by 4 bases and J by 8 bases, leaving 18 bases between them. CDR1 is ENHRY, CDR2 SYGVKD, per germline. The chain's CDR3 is CAISVLGGARDEQFF. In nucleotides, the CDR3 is TGTGCCATCAGTGTTCTAGGGGGAGCTCGGGATGAGCAGTTCTTC.

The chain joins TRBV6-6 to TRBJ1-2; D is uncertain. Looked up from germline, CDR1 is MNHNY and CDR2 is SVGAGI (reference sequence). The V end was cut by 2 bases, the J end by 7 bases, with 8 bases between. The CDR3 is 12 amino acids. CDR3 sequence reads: CASSYVGGGYTF. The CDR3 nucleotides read TGTGCCAGCAGTTACGTCGGAGGTGGCTACACCTTC.

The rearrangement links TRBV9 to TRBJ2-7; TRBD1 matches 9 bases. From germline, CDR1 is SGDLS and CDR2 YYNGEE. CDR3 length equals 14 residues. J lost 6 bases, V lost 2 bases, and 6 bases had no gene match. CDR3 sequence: CASSVLTGGGEQYF. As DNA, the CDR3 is TGTGCCAGCAGCGTTCTGACAGGGGGTGGCGAGCAGTACTTC.

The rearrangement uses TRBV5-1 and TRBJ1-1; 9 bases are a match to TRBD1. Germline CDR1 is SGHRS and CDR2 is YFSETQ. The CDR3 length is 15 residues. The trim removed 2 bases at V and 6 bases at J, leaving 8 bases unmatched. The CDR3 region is CASSLGPGQGSEAFF. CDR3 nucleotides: TGCGCCAGCAGCTTAGGCCCGGGACAGGGTTCTGAAGCTTTCTTT.

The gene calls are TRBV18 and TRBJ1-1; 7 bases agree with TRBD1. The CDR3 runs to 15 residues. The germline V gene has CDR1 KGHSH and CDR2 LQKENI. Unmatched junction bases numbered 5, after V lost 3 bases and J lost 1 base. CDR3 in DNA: TGTGCCAGCTCACCTCGGACAGGAGGGAACACTGAAGCTTTCTTT. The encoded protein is CASSPRTGGNTEAFF.

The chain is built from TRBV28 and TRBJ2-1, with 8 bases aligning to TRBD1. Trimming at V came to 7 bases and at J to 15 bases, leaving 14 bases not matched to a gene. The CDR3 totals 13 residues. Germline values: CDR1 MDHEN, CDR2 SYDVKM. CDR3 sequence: CASTQTGGWKRFF. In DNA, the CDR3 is TGTGCCAGCACCCAAACAGGGGGGTGGAAGCGGTTCTTC.

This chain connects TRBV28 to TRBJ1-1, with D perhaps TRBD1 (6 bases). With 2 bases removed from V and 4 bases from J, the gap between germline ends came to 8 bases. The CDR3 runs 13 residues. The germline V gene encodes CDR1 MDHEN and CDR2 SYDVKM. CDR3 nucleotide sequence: TGTGCCAGCAGTTTAGTAGGGGGCACTGAAGCTTTCTTT. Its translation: CASSLVGGTEAFF. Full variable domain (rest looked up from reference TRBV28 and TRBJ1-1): DVKVTQSSRYLVKRTGEKVFLECVQDMDHENMFWYRQDPGLGLRLIYFSYDVKMKEKGDIPEGYSVSREKKERFSLILESASTNQTSMYLCASSLVGGTEAFFGQGTRLTVV.

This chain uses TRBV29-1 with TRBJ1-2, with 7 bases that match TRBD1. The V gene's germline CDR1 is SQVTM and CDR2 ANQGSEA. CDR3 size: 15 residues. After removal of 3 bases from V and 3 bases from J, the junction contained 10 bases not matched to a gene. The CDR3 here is CSVDGEGGTDYGYTF. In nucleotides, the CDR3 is TGCAGCGTTGACGGGGAAGGGGGCACCGACTATGGCTACACCTTC.

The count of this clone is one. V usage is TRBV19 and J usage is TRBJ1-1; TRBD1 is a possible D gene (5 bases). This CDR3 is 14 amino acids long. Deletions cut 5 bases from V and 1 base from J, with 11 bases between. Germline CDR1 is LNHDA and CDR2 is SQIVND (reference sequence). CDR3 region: CASSAAGTNTEAFF. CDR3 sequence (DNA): TGTGCCAGTAGTGCAGCGGGGACGAACACTGAAGCTTTCTTT.

In nucleotides, the CDR3 is TGTGCCAGCAGAAGGACAGGAAATCTTAATGACTACACCTTC. Translating gives CASRRTGNLNDYTF. The rearrangement uses TRBV6-5 and TRBJ1-2; 7 bases match TRBD1. Germline V gene lookup returns CDR1 MNHEY and CDR2 SVGAGI. The CDR3 has 14 amino acids. The V and J ends lost 6 bases and 10 bases, in that order; junction bases with no gene match: 14.

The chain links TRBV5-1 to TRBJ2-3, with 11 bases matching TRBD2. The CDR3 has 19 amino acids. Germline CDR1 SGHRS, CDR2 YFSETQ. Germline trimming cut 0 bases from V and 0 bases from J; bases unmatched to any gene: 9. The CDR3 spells CASSLDQSRLAGSTDTQYF. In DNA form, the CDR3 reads TGCGCCAGCAGCTTGGACCAATCACGACTAGCGGGAAGCACAGATACGCAGTATTTT.

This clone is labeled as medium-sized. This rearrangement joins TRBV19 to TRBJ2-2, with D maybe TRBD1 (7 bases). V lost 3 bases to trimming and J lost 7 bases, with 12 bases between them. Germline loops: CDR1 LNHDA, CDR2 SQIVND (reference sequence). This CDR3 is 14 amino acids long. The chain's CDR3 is CASSMGRGDGELFF. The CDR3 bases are TGTGCCAGTAGTATGGGCAGGGGGGACGGGGAGCTGTTTTTT.

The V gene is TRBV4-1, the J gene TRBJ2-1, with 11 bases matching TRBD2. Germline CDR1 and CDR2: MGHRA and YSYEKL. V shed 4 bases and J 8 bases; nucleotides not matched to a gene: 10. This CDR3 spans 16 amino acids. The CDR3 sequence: CASSPRDSGRGDEQFF. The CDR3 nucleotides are TGCGCCAGCAGCCCTCGGGATAGCGGGAGGGGCGATGAGCAGTTCTTC.

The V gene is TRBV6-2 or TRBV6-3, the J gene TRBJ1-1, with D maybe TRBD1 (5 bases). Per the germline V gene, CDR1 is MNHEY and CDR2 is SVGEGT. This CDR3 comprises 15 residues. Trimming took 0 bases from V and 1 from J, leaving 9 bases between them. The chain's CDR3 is CASSYSPDKNTEAFF. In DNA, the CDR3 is TGTGCCAGCAGTTACTCGCCGGACAAGAACACTGAAGCTTTCTTT.

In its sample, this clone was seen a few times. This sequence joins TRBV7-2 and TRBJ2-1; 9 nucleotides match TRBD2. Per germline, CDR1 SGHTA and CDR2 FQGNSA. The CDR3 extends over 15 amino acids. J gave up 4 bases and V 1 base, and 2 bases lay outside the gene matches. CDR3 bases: TGTGCCAGCAGCTTAGGGGCGGGAGGGTACAATGAGCAGTTCTTC. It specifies CASSLGAGGYNEQFF.

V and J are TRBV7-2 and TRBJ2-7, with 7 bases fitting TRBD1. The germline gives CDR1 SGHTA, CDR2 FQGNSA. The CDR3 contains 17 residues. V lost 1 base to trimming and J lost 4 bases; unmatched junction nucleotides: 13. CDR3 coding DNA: TGTGCCAGCAGCTTAGAGGGGGTAGGGACAGACGATTACGAGCAGTACTTC. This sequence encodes CASSLEGVGTDDYEQYF.

In DNA form, the CDR3 reads TGCGCCAGCAGCCACTCTAGCGGGGGACAACGTGCTAGCACAGATACGCAGTATTTT. Translating it yields CASSHSSGGQRASTDTQYF. The V call is TRBV4-1, the J call TRBJ2-3; TRBD2 agrees at 10 bases. Germline V gives CDR1 MGHRA, CDR2 YSYEKL. The CDR3 runs to 19 residues. V trimming: 3 bases; J trimming: 0 bases; junction bases outside the gene matches: 12.

CDR3 loop: CATSPLPDRGRDNEQFF. For the CDR3, the DNA is TGTGCCACCAGTCCCCTCCCTGACAGGGGGCGCGACAATGAGCAGTTCTTC. The genes are TRBV24-1 and TRBJ2-1; 10 bases align to TRBD1. V lost 6 bases and J lost 5; bases outside the gene matches: 12. This CDR3 spans 17 amino acids. CDR1 and CDR2 from the germline V gene are KGHDR and SFDVKD.

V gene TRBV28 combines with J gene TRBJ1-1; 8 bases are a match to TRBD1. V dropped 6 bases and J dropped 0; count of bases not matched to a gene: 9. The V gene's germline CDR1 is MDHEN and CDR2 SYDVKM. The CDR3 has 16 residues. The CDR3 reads CASSTTGTGLNTEAFF. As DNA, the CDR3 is TGTGCCAGCAGCACCACGGGGACAGGACTGAACACTGAAGCTTTCTTT.

In DNA, the CDR3 is TGTGCCAGCAGTCCTCTCTACAATGAGCAGTTCTTC. Protein product: CASSPLYNEQFF. The chain recombines TRBV6-5 with TRBJ2-1; D is uncertain. CDR3 length equals 12 residues. The V and J ends lost 5 bases and 3 bases respectively, with 5 bases between them. Germline V gene lookup returns CDR1 MNHEY and CDR2 SVGAGI.

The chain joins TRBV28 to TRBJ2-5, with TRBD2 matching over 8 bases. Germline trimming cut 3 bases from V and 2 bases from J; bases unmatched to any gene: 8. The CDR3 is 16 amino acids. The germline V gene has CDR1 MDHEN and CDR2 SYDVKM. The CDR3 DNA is TGTGCCAGCAGTTTCTACCCTTTAGCGGGACAAGAGACCCAGTACTTC. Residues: CASSFYPLAGQETQYF.

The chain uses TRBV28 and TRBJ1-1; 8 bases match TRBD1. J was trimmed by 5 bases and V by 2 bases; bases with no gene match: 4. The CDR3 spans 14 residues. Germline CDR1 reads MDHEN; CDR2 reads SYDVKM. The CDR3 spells CASSLTGGVTEAFF. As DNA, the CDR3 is TGTGCCAGCAGTTTAACAGGGGGAGTAACTGAAGCTTTCTTT.

CDR3 sequence reads: CASSSGQGGYEQYF. The CDR3 DNA follows: TGCGCCAGCAGCAGCGGACAGGGTGGCTACGAGCAGTACTTC. The chain carries TRBV4-1 and TRBJ2-7; 8 bases match TRBD1. The CDR3 length is 14 residues. V lost 5 bases, J lost 3 bases, and 6 bases stayed unmatched. Germline assignment: CDR1 MGHRA and CDR2 YSYEKL.

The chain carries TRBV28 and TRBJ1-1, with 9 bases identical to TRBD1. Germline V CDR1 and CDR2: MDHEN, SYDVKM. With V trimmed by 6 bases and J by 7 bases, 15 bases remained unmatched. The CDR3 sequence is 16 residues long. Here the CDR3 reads CASSPVQGAPGNEAFF. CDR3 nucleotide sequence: TGTGCCAGCAGCCCCGTACAGGGGGCGCCGGGTAATGAAGCTTTCTTT.

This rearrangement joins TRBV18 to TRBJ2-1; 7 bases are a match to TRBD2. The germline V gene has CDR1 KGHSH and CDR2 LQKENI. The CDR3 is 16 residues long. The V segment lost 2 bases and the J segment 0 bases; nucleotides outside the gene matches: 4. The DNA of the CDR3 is TGTGCCAGCTCACCAAGGACTAGTTACTCCTACAATGAGCAGTTCTTC. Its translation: CASSPRTSYSYNEQFF. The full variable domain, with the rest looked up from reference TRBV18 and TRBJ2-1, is NAGVMQNPRHLVRRRGQEARLRCSPMKGHSHVYWYRQLPEEGLKFMVYLQKENIIDESGMPKERFSAEFPKEGPSILRIQQVVRGDSAAYFCASSPRTSYSYNEQFFGPGTRLTVL.

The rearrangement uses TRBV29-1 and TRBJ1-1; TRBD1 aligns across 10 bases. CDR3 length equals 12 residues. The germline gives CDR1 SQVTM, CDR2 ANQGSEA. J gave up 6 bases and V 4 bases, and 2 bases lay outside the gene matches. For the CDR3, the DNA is TGCAGCGTTGGACAGGGGGCTTCTGAAGCTTTCTTT. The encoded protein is CSVGQGASEAFF.

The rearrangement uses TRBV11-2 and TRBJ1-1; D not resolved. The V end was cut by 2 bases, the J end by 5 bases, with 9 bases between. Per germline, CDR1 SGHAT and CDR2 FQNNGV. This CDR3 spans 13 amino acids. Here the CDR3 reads CASSLYRETEAFF. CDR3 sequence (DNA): TGTGCCAGCAGCTTATACCGAGAGACTGAAGCTTTCTTT.

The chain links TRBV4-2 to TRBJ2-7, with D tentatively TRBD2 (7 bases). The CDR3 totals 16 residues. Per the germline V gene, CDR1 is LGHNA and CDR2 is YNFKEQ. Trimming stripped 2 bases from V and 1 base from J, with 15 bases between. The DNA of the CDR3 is TGTGCCAGCAGCCAATCGGGGGGCTCAGGATCCTACGAGCAGTACTTC. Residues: CASSQSGGSGSYEQYF.

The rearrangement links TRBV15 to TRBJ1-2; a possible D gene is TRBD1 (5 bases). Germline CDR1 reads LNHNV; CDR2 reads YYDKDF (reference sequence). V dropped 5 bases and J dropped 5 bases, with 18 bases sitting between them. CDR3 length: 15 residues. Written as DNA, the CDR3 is TGTGCCACCAGCCTTCGGGGGGGAGGGGTTTATGGCTACACCTTC. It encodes CATSLRGGGVYGYTF.